Listed below are T cell receptor beta chains from one sample, sequenced in a study of human T cells and chemical hapten exposure. Each CDR3 protein is one row after TCRdb ran MiXCR on the RACE reads. The table lists approximately 120,000 distinct CDR3 sequences, 9.2% of them singletons. This sample comprised whole blood, obtained in connection with sensitization to the hapten diphenylcyclopropenone (DPC). Receptors were obtained from a woman aged 40 to 50 with alopecia areata. Some clones in this sample may be carry-over from other donors' samples. CDR3s include the opening cysteine and the closing phenylalanine or tryptophan. The order of the fields is CDR3 protein, CDR3 DNA, V gene, J gene, D gene, clone size. D genes are given only for firm matches. Not all rows give a size; the values are once, few, many and, for expanded clones, a class.

CACHLAGAVYEQYF	TGTGCCTGCCACCTAGCGGGGGCCGTCTACGAGCAGTACTTC	TRBV2	TRBJ2-7	TRBD2	.
CASSLGEGTHSSYEQYF	TGTGCCAGCAGCTTAGGTGAGGGGACACACAGCTCCTACGAGCAGTACTTC	TRBV7-9	TRBJ2-7	.	.
CASSHAPRGSSYEQYF	TGTGCCAGCAGCCACGCCCCGAGAGGCAGCTCCTACGAGCAGTACTTC	TRBV3-1	TRBJ2-7	.	many
CATSGQGENIQYF	TGTGCCACCAGTGGGCAGGGTGAAAACATTCAGTACTTC	TRBV24-1	TRBJ2-4	.	.
CSVLQGTEAFF	TGCAGCGTTTTGCAAGGGACCGAAGCTTTCTTT	TRBV29-1	TRBJ1-1	.	few
CASSLRGYF	TGCGCCAGCAGCCTCAGGGGGTACTTC	TRBV23-1	TRBJ2-7	.	.
CASSPSSGQAAFF	TGTGCCAGCAGCCCTTCCTCGGGACAGGCTGCTTTCTTT	TRBV4-2	TRBJ1-1	TRBD1	.
CASSPAESNQPQHF	TGTGCCAGCTCACCGGCCGAAAGCAATCAGCCCCAGCATTTT	TRBV18	TRBJ1-5	.	many
CASSLAFQGSADTQYF	TGTGCCAGCAGCTTAGCATTTCAGGGCTCCGCAGATACGCAGTATTTT	TRBV7-9	TRBJ2-3	.	few
CAISETGDTQYF	TGTGCCATCAGTGAAACAGGAGATACGCAGTATTTT	TRBV10-3	TRBJ2-3	.	.
CASSLTGEFDVLTF	TGTGCCAGCAGCCTAACAGGAGAGTTTGACGTCCTGACTTTC	TRBV12-3/TRBV12-4	TRBJ2-6	.	many
CASSEEGQGRTEAFF	TGTGCCAGCAGCGAGGAGGGACAGGGGAGGACTGAAGCTTTCTTT	TRBV11-2	TRBJ1-1	TRBD1	few
CASSLAGSQETQYF	TGTGCCAGCAGCTTAGCAGGCAGTCAAGAGACCCAGTACTTC	TRBV7-2	TRBJ2-5	.	many
CATYKPTGTGNTIYF	TGCGCCACCTATAAACCGACAGGGACTGGAAACACCATATATTTT	TRBV10-2	TRBJ1-3	TRBD1	.
CASSRDRNNYGYTF	TGTGCCAGCAGCCGTGACAGGAATAACTATGGCTACACCTTC	TRBV7-9	TRBJ1-2	.	many
CASTPGTGDEKLFF	TGTGCCAGCACCCCTGGGACTGGAGATGAAAAACTGTTTTTT	TRBV28	TRBJ1-4	.	.
CASKTGGLENIQYF	TGTGCCAGCAAGACCGGCGGGCTTGAAAACATTCAGTACTTC	TRBV2	TRBJ2-4	.	.
CSVEVNTEAFF	TGCAGCGTTGAGGTGAACACTGAAGCTTTCTTT	TRBV29-1	TRBJ1-1	.	many
CSATGDHTEAFF	TGCAGTGCTACAGGGGACCACACTGAAGCTTTCTTT	TRBV20-1	TRBJ1-1	.	many
CASNPGGGFGYTF	TGTGCCAGCAACCCCGGCGGGGGGTTTGGCTACACCTTC	TRBV5-8	TRBJ1-2	.	many
CASSPLVGAQPQHF	TGTGCCAGCAGCCCCCTCGTCGGAGCTCAGCCCCAGCATTTT	TRBV3-1	TRBJ1-5	.	.
CASSLAGNNEQFF	TGTGCCAGCAGCTTAGCAGGCAACAATGAGCAGTTCTTC	TRBV11-2	TRBJ2-1	.	.
CASSETGLYGYTF	TGTGCCAGCAGTGAGACGGGGCTCTATGGCTACACCTTC	TRBV2	TRBJ1-2	.	.
CASSQDPLTPQHF	TGCGCCAGCAGCCAAGACCCCTTAACGCCCCAGCATTTT	TRBV3-1	TRBJ1-5	.	few
CASSLRGGPAYNEQFF	TGTGCCAGCTCCCTAAGGGGGGGCCCCGCCTACAATGAGCAGTTCTTC	TRBV7-2	TRBJ2-1	.	many
CASSLSGGEDGYTF	TGTGCCAGCAGCTTGTCGGGGGGCGAGGATGGCTACACCTTC	TRBV5-6	TRBJ1-2	.	.
CASSPQLAGGAFTRETQYF	TGTGCCAGCAGCCCACAACTAGCGGGGGGCGCCTTTACTAGGGAGACCCAGTACTTC	TRBV7-9	TRBJ2-5	TRBD2	.
CASSLPGIRTEAFF	TGCGCCAGCAGCTTGCCGGGGATTAGGACTGAAGCTTTCTTT	TRBV5-1	TRBJ1-1	.	few
CASTLTGGGYEQYF	TGTGCCAGCACCTTGACAGGAGGAGGCTACGAGCAGTACTTC	TRBV12-3/TRBV12-4	TRBJ2-7	.	.
CASSLVGVAYNEQFF	TGTGCCAGCAGCTTAGTCGGGGTTGCCTACAATGAGCAGTTCTTC	TRBV7-8	TRBJ2-1	.	many
CASSPGLAGSTGELFF	TGTGCCAGCAGCCCAGGACTAGCGGGGAGCACCGGGGAGCTGTTTTTT	TRBV7-2	TRBJ2-2	TRBD2	few
CASSLPGTDYGYTF	TGCGCCAGCAGCTTGCCAGGGACCGACTATGGCTACACCTTC	TRBV5-1	TRBJ1-2	.	.
CASSGKYGGGEDTQYF	TGTGCCAGCAGTGGAAAGTACGGCGGGGGGGAAGATACGCAGTATTTT	TRBV2	TRBJ2-3	TRBD2	many
CASSQEDEGSNVDGYTF	TGTGCCAGCAGCCAAGAGGATGAAGGGAGCAACGTGGATGGCTACACCTTC	TRBV3-1	TRBJ1-2	.	many
CASSYSLDPGHLNTGELFF	TGTGCCAGCAGTTACTCACTGGACCCGGGACACCTGAACACCGGGGAGCTGTTTTTT	TRBV6-6	TRBJ2-2	.	many
CASSQYGDRGRELSREQYF	TGCGCCAGCAGCCAATACGGGGACAGGGGGCGCGAACTGTCGCGCGAGCAGTACTTC	TRBV4-3	TRBJ2-7	TRBD1	many
CASSLQTGGNYGYTF	TGTGCCAGCAGCTTACAAACAGGGGGTAACTATGGCTACACCTTC	TRBV7-9	TRBJ1-2	TRBD1	many
CASSLTGGSYNEQFF	TGTGCCAGCAGCCTGACTGGCGGGTCCTACAATGAGCAGTTCTTC	TRBV7-6	TRBJ2-1	.	many
CASRQGGQGDEKLFF	TGTGCCAGCAGGCAGGGGGGACAGGGGGATGAAAAACTGTTTTTT	TRBV25-1	TRBJ1-4	TRBD1	many
CASFRGNTEAFF	TGTGCCAGCTTCAGGGGGAACACTGAAGCTTTCTTT	TRBV7-9	TRBJ1-1	.	few
CASSPQDSYNEQFF	TGCGCCAGCAGCCCGCAGGACTCATACAATGAGCAGTTCTTC	TRBV4-1	TRBJ2-1	.	many
CSALEAGGLEQFF	TGCAGTGCTCTAGAGGCGGGGGGCCTTGAGCAGTTCTTC	TRBV20-1	TRBJ2-1	TRBD2	.
CASSLSGGRDIQYF	TGTGCCAGCAGCTTGTCAGGGGGTAGAGACATTCAGTACTTC	TRBV7-3	TRBJ2-4	TRBD1	.
CASSPLITEQFF	TGTGCCAGCTCACCACTGATTACTGAGCAGTTCTTC	TRBV18	TRBJ2-1	.	few